Following are 2 T cell receptor beta chains from one sample sequenced in a study of PD-L1 blockade in urothelial cancer. Clones were read by immunoSEQ multiplex PCR, and TCRdb kept only the in-frame ones, dropping some. The data contain 90,000 to 100,000 clones, nearly 90% of them singletons. Specified time point: pretreatment peripheral blood. Sequenced material: PBMCs, taken around atezolizumab (anti-PD-L1) treatment. The receptors come from a man between 60 and 75 years old with urothelial cancer.

The rearrangement uses TRBV7-2 and TRBJ2-3, with 16 bases fitting TRBD2. Trimming at V came to 2 bases and at J to 8 bases, leaving 10 bases not matched to a gene. Germline-derived CDR1 and CDR2 are SGHTA and FQGNSA. This CDR3 comprises 18 residues. The CDR3 is CASSLRTGTSGGAGTQYF. The CDR3, as DNA: TGTGCCAGCAGCTTAAGGACCGGGACTAGCGGGGGGGCGGGTACGCAGTATTTT.

The CDR3 nucleotides are TGCGCCAGCAGTGAAGGCCTAGCGGGGGGGTCGCAGTATTTT. It codes for CASSEGLAGGSQYF. The chain has TRBV10-1 and TRBJ2-3, with 12 bases aligning to TRBD2. There are 14 residues in the CDR3. The V and J ends lost 3 bases and 10 bases, in that order; junction bases with no gene match: 5. CDR1 is WNHNN, CDR2 SYGVQD, per germline (reference sequence).